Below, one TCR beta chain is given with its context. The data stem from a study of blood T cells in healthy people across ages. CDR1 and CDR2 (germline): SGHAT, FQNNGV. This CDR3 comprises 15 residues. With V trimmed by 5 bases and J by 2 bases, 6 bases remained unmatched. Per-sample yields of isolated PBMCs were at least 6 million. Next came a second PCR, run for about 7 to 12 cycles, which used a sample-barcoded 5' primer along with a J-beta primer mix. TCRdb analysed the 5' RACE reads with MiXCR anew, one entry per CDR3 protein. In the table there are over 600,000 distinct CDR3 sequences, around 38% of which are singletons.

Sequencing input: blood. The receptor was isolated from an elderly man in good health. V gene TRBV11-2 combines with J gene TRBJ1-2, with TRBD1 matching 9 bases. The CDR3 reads CASSANRGRNYGYTF. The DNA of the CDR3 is TGTGCCAGCAGCGCAAACAGGGGGCGGAACTATGGCTACACCTTC.